The present entry profiles one T cell receptor beta chain with its context. The antigen remains undetermined. This sample was taken from a study of T cells expressing NK-cell markers. Study-wide context: All TCR beta repertoires analysed originated from sorted CD3+CD56+NKG2C+, CD3+CD56+NKG2C- and CD3+CD56-NKG2C+ T cells. The sequencing cohort of eight donors included seven HCMV-seropositive individuals and one seronegative individual.

General study points: Expanded clones of NKG2C+ T cells had an unclear HCMV specificity.

Synthesis of TCR beta cDNA relied on 5'RACE template switching carrying UMIs. TCRdb re-called the 5' RACE reads and shows each CDR3 protein once, DNA omitted. Seen in this sample are a few hundred thousand distinct CDR3 sequences; the ten most common clones hold roughly 5.2%. CDR3 length: 14 amino acids. Germline lookup yields CDR1 SEHNR and CDR2 FQNEAQ (reference sequence). Sequenced material: blood T cells: a sorted CD56 or NKG2C T cell subset, CD4+ or CD8+ T cells, or bulk PBMC T cells (not recorded which). This clonotype originated in a man aged 18-70 years in good health. The gene calls are TRBV7-9 and TRBJ2-7. CDR3 loop: CASSTFSGPYEQYF.